Following are 32 T cell receptor beta chains from one sample sequenced in a study of regulatory T cells in long-lasting Graves disease. Building of the TCR beta libraries involved iRepertoire HTBI primers and Arm-PCR of CDR3 regions. One entry per CDR3 protein, called by TCRdb with MiXCR from the multiplex PCR reads. The sample shows about 440,000 distinct CDR3 sequences, under 15% of them seen only once. Time point indicated: newly diagnosed GD, antithyroid drugs for less than 3 months. Extracted PBMC RNA gave rise to the TCR library. The sample also formed part of further work on T cells in Graves' hyperthyroidism and ophthalmopathy.

Material: peripheral blood mononuclear cells (PBMCs), obtained at new diagnosis, from a patient treated with antithyroid drugs. These receptor sequences come from a woman in her 30s with Graves disease.

With regard to this clonotype: Only one base separates this from a far larger clonotype, so it likely reflects a read error. The V call is TRBV11-2, the J call TRBJ2-1; D is ambiguous. The germline V gene encodes CDR1 SGHAT and CDR2 FQNNGV. The germline V and J ends were trimmed by 2 bases and 10 bases, with 18 bases remaining between them. CDR3 length equals 15 residues. The CDR3 loop is CASSLIFQHTYEQFF. The DNA for the CDR3 is TGTGCCAGCAGCTTAATCTTCCAGCACACCTACGAGCAGTTCTTC.

This clonotype has just a few counts. This sequence joins TRBV20-1 and TRBJ2-7; D is uncertain. This CDR3 is 13 amino acids long. The germline V and J ends were trimmed by 2 bases and 0 bases, with 8 bases remaining between them. The germline V gene has CDR1 DFQATT and CDR2 SNEGSKA (reference sequence). For the CDR3, the DNA is TGCAGTGCTAGACCGCCGAGCTCCTACGAGCAGTACTTC. It encodes CSARPPSSYEQYF.

This clonotype was detected many times. V gene TRBV7-8 combines with J gene TRBJ2-1, with D hard to call. The CDR3 is 13 residues long. V shed 6 bases and J shed 5 bases, with 11 bases lying between them. Germline V gene sequence: CDR1 SGHVS, CDR2 FQNEAQ. CDR3 bases: TGTGCCAGCAGTTATCAAGGGCACAATGAGCAGTTCTTC. This codes for CASSYQGHNEQFF. The entire variable domain, with the rest obtained from reference TRBV7-8 and TRBJ2-1, is as follows: GAGVSQSPRYKVAKRGQDVALRCDPISGHVSLFWYQQALGQGPEFLTYFQNEAQLDKSGLPSDRFFAERPEGSVSTLKIQRTQQEDSAVYLCASSYQGHNEQFFGPGTRLTVL.

This clonotype has only a few counts. The J gene is TRBJ2-7, the V gene TRBV2, with D tentatively TRBD1 or TRBD2 (5 bases each). The germline gives CDR1 SNHLY, CDR2 FYNNEI. The CDR3 consists of 11 residues. V was trimmed by 5 bases and J by 7 bases, leaving 9 bases between them. The CDR3 here is CASSRDREQYF. The CDR3 nucleotides read TGTGCCAGCAGTCGGGACCGAGAGCAGTACTTC.

The chain joins TRBV4-1 to TRBJ2-7; D remains ambiguous. With 2 bases removed from V and 1 base from J, the gap between germline ends came to 12 bases. CDR3 length: 15 residues. The germline V gene has CDR1 MGHRA and CDR2 YSYEKL. The CDR3 here is CASSQPTTGSYEQYF. The CDR3 DNA follows: TGCGCCAGCAGCCAACCGACGACGGGTTCCTACGAGCAGTACTTC.

This chain links TRBV5-5 with TRBJ1-4, with 9 bases fitting TRBD1. V lost 4 bases and J lost 4; bases outside the gene matches: 2. Germline CDR1 and CDR2: SGHKS and YYEKEE (reference sequence). This CDR3 contains 14 residues. CDR3 nucleotides: TGTGCCAGCAGCAGGGACAGGGTTAATGAAAAACTGTTTTTT. Protein sequence: CASSRDRVNEKLFF.

This clonotype appeared a few times. V is TRBV7-3 and J is TRBJ2-1; D not resolved. Trimming pared 5 bases from V and 8 bases from J, leaving 10 bases between. This CDR3 region has 12 residues. Germline CDR1 and CDR2: SGHTA and FQGTGA. CDR3: CASSRSGDEQFF. Written as DNA, the CDR3 is TGTGCCAGCAGCAGAAGTGGGGATGAGCAGTTCTTC.

On this clonotype: A much bigger clone sits one base away, suggesting this may be a read error. V and J are TRBV10-3 and TRBJ2-7; D remains unclear. Deletions cut 2 bases from V and 3 bases from J, with 14 bases between. CDR1 and CDR2 (germline): ENHRY, SYGVKD. The CDR3 length is 15 residues. The CDR3 coding sequence is TGTGCCATCAGTGAGGGGCCAGTCAGTCACTACGAGCAGTACTTC. This codes for CAISEGPVSHYEQYF.

V usage is TRBV7-9 and J usage is TRBJ1-6; tentative D call: TRBD1 (5 bases). This CDR3 is built from 18 residues. Trimming cost V 5 bases and J 6 bases, with 23 bases left between them. Germline-derived CDR1 and CDR2 are SEHNR and FQNEAQ (reference sequence). CDR3 bases: TGTGCCAGCAGCCCAAGCGCATGGGGCGGCGCGAGTAATTCACCCCTCCACTTT. Its protein product is CASSPSAWGGASNSPLHF.

In its sample, this clonotype was seen many times. The chain employs TRBV30 and TRBJ2-5; 8 bases are a match to TRBD1. Germline CDR1 GTSNPN, CDR2 SVGIG (reference sequence). This CDR3 spans 15 amino acids. Losses at the gene ends were 7 bases for V and 5 bases for J; bases not matched to a gene: 15. CDR3 coding DNA: TGTGCCTTAAGAGCCTATGACAGGGGTAGCGAGACCCAGTACTTC. Protein product: CALRAYDRGSETQYF.

CDR3 amino acids: CSAVARSGNTIYF. The CDR3, as DNA: TGCAGTGCTGTTGCCCGTTCTGGAAACACCATATATTTT. The J gene is TRBJ1-3, the V gene TRBV20-1, with unresolved D. Germline-derived CDR1 and CDR2 are DFQATT and SNEGSKA (reference sequence). This CDR3 has 13 residues. Between the trimmed V and J ends, which lost 5 bases and 1 base, there was a span of 9 bases.

This clonotype has a count of ten or more. This chain links TRBV20-1 with TRBJ1-1; maybe TRBD1 (5 bases). The CDR3 extends over 15 amino acids. Germline-derived CDR1 and CDR2 are DFQATT and SNEGSKA (reference sequence). Trimming cost V 0 bases and J 5 bases, with 16 bases left between them. The CDR3 loop is CSARDLGGGGTEAFF. The DNA for the CDR3 is TGCAGTGCTAGAGATCTTGGGGGTGGAGGAACTGAAGCTTTCTTT.

The V gene is TRBV4-1, the J gene TRBJ1-6; no clear D gene. The CDR3 length is 21 residues. CDR1 and CDR2 (germline): MGHRA, YSYEKL. Trimming cost V 0 bases and J 4 bases, with 25 bases left between them. CDR3 nucleotide sequence: TGCGCCAGCAGCCAAGACCCCGCGCCGGAGACGAATCCCGTTTATAATTCACCCCTCCACTTT. It is translated as CASSQDPAPETNPVYNSPLHF.

This clonotype was recorded at least ten times. The chain joins TRBV20-1 to TRBJ2-1; 11 bases agree with TRBD2. Per the germline V gene, CDR1 is DFQATT and CDR2 is SNEGSKA (reference sequence). This CDR3 spans 17 amino acids. With V trimmed by 8 bases and J by 6 bases, 18 bases remained unmatched. DNA for the CDR3: TGCAGTCCCCTGAGGGTAGCGGGAGGGCTAGGGCCCAATGAGCAGTTCTTC. Amino acids: CSPLRVAGGLGPNEQFF.

This clonotype has ten or more counts. The chain uses TRBV30 and TRBJ1-1, with D perhaps matching TRBD1 (6 bases). The V end was cut by 7 bases, the J end by 5 bases, with 14 bases between. This CDR3 is built from 12 residues. Germline CDR1 is GTSNPN and CDR2 is SVGIG (reference sequence). The CDR3 sequence is CAFLGGRTEAFF. In DNA form, the CDR3 reads TGTGCCTTTCTGGGGGGCAGGACTGAAGCTTTCTTT.

This clonotype was seen many times. The chain joins TRBV2 to TRBJ1-2; 11 nucleotides match TRBD1. The V gene's germline CDR1 is SNHLY and CDR2 FYNNEI. Losses at the gene ends were 2 bases for V and 2 bases for J; bases not matched to a gene: 1. The CDR3 contains 15 residues. The CDR3 DNA reads TGTGCCAGCAGTGAATGGGACAGGGGGAACTATGGCTACACCTTC. It specifies CASSEWDRGNYGYTF.

The rearrangement joins TRBV2 to TRBJ1-4; 9 positions match TRBD1. The trim removed 6 bases at V and 6 bases at J, leaving 5 bases unmatched. The CDR3 is 14 residues long. Germline assignment: CDR1 SNHLY and CDR2 FYNNEI. CDR3 nucleotides: TGTGCCAGCAGGGGACAGGGTCTGGATGAAAAACTGTTTTTT. It is translated as CASRGQGLDEKLFF. Full variable domain (outside the CDR3, taken from reference TRBV2 and TRBJ1-4): EPEVTQTPSHQVTQMGQEVILRCVPISNHLYFYWYRQILGQKVEFLVSFYNNEISEKSEIFDDQFSVERPDGSNFTLKIRSTKLEDSAMYFCASRGQGLDEKLFFGSGTQLSVL.

CDR3 sequence reads: CASMDIYNEQFF. Written as DNA, the CDR3 is TGTGCCAGTATGGACATTTACAATGAGCAGTTCTTC. The chain is built from TRBV19 and TRBJ2-1; D may be TRBD1 (5 bases). V was clipped by 7 bases and J by 4 bases, with 8 bases between them. Germline lookup yields CDR1 LNHDA and CDR2 SQIVND (reference sequence). This CDR3 is built from 12 residues.

This clonotype was seen repeatedly, ten times or more. CDR3 amino acids: CASSLGAGGDETQYF. CDR3 nucleotides: TGCGCCAGCAGCTTGGGTGCAGGGGGAGATGAGACCCAGTACTTC. V and J are TRBV5-1 and TRBJ2-5; TRBD1 matches 7 bases. J gave up 5 bases and V 0 bases, and 7 bases lay outside the gene matches. Germline loops: CDR1 SGHRS, CDR2 YFSETQ. The CDR3 totals 15 residues.

The chain combines TRBV10-3 with TRBJ2-3; 13 positions agree with TRBD2. Germline V gene lookup returns CDR1 ENHRY and CDR2 SYGVKD. V trimming: 11 bases; J trimming: 5 bases; junction bases outside the gene matches: 13. The CDR3 has 16 residues. Written as DNA, the CDR3 is TGTGCCGCGGACCCCGGACTAGCGGGAGTGGGAGATACGCAGTATTTT. It specifies CAADPGLAGVGDTQYF.

At least ten counts were recorded for this clonotype. The CDR3 protein is CASSLGDRGTRRSYNEQFF. CDR3 bases: TGTGCCAGCAGCTTAGGGGACAGGGGGACACGACGTTCCTACAATGAGCAGTTCTTC. The chain carries TRBV11-2 and TRBJ2-1; 11 bases line up with TRBD1. Losses at the gene ends were 1 base for V and 1 base for J; bases not matched to a gene: 9. The germline gives CDR1 SGHAT, CDR2 FQNNGV. The CDR3 loop spans 19 amino acids.

In its sample, this clonotype was seen many times. The chain combines TRBV20-1 with TRBJ1-1, with 10 bases that match TRBD1. Germline trimming cut 0 bases from V and 1 base from J; bases unmatched to any gene: 2. This CDR3 has 15 residues. Germline CDR1 and CDR2: DFQATT and SNEGSKA (reference sequence). Written as DNA, the CDR3 is TGCAGTGCTAGAGATTGGACAGGGGGGAACACTGAAGCTTTCTTT. This encodes CSARDWTGGNTEAFF.

This clonotype has at least ten counts. The chain recombines TRBV15 with TRBJ1-4; D gene unclear. V was shortened by 5 bases and J by 8 bases, with 9 bases between the two germline ends. The CDR3 has 12 amino acids. Per the germline V gene, CDR1 is LNHNV and CDR2 is YYDKDF (reference sequence). The DNA of the CDR3 is TGTGCCACCAGCCGGGGTGGCGAAAAACTGTTTTTT. Translated, it gives CATSRGGEKLFF.

This clonotype was found many times. The chain couples TRBV12-3 or TRBV12-4 to TRBJ1-4; possible D gene TRBD1, 5 bases. Trimming stripped 5 bases from V and 7 bases from J, with 20 bases between. The CDR3 contains 16 residues. In DNA, the CDR3 is TGTGCCAGCAGTCGTTCCCAGGGACTGCGGGGTGAAAAACTGTTTTTT. Amino acid sequence: CASSRSQGLRGEKLFF.

This clonotype was counted ten times or more. This chain links TRBV29-1 with TRBJ1-2; 7 positions agree with TRBD1. The V gene's germline CDR1 is SQVTM and CDR2 ANQGSEA. This CDR3 has 13 amino acids. The ends lost 6 bases at V and 6 bases at J; junction bases unmatched: 10. For the CDR3, the DNA is TGCAGCGTACCTACTCCCGACAGGGATGGCTACACCTTC. It is translated as CSVPTPDRDGYTF.

This clonotype was counted ten times or more. The CDR3 DNA sequence: TGTGCTAGTGGTCCGGGACTAGCGGGAGGGCCGGGTTCGTCCAATGAGCAGTTCTTC. This sequence encodes CASGPGLAGGPGSSNEQFF. V and J are TRBV12-5 and TRBJ2-1, with TRBD2 matching over 16 bases. V gave up 5 bases and J gave up 6 bases; unmatched junction bases: 13. The CDR3 runs to 19 residues. In germline, CDR1 is LGHNT, CDR2 FRNRAP.

This clonotype has ten or more counts. The chain links TRBV12-3 or TRBV12-4 to TRBJ1-5, with a weak D call TRBD1 (5 bases). V lost 7 bases to trimming and J lost 9 bases, with 19 bases between them. The length of the CDR3 is 14 residues. The CDR3 region is CASTQGGSLSPQHF. The CDR3 nucleotides are TGTGCCAGCACCCAGGGCGGCAGCCTATCGCCCCAGCATTTT.

This clonotype appeared many times. Here the CDR3 reads CATQRDGSYNEQFF. DNA for the CDR3: TGTGCCACCCAGCGGGATGGGTCCTACAATGAGCAGTTCTTC. The chain recombines TRBV3-1 with TRBJ2-1; 7 bases are a match to TRBD2. The germline gives CDR1 LGHDT, CDR2 YNNKEL (reference sequence). The CDR3 is made up of 14 amino acids. V lost 10 bases, J lost 1 base, and 7 bases stayed unmatched.

The chain carries TRBV19 and TRBJ1-4, with TRBD1 identical over 9 bases. V trimming: 5 bases; J trimming: 6 bases; junction bases outside the gene matches: 7. The germline CDR1 and CDR2 sequences are LNHDA and SQIVND (reference sequence). The length of the CDR3 is 15 residues. The CDR3 region is CASSSRDRAYEKLFF. The DNA of the CDR3 is TGTGCCAGTAGTTCCCGGGACAGGGCATATGAAAAACTGTTTTTT.

This chain uses TRBV2 with TRBJ1-1; maybe TRBD1 (5 bases). The CDR3 has 13 amino acids. Germline assignment: CDR1 SNHLY and CDR2 FYNNEI. The V and J ends lost 4 bases and 3 bases respectively, with 9 bases between them. This chain's CDR3 is CASSASGYTEAFF. CDR3 sequence (DNA): TGTGCCAGCAGTGCCTCAGGGTACACTGAAGCTTTCTTT.

In this sample, this clonotype turned up a few times. The rearrangement joins TRBV4-1 to TRBJ1-3; D unresolved. The ends were cut back, 1 base at V and 0 bases at J, with 7 bases in the middle. The CDR3 has 15 amino acids. Germline CDR1 is MGHRA and CDR2 is YSYEKL. This CDR3 reads CASSQVVGSGNTIYF. DNA of the CDR3: TGCGCCAGCAGCCAAGTAGTAGGCTCTGGAAACACCATATATTTT.

Notes on this clonotype: Possible read error: a much larger clone is one base away. CDR3 DNA sequence: TGTGCCAACAGCACGGCCTCCCCCAGAACCGGGGAGCTGTTTTTT. Protein: CANSTASPRTGELFF. The V call is TRBV28, the J call TRBJ2-2; D is unclear. Germline values: CDR1 MDHEN, CDR2 SYDVKM. V lost 10 bases and J 5 bases, leaving 20 bases between the germline ends. CDR3 length: 15 amino acids. Complete variable domain (other parts from reference TRBV28 and TRBJ2-2): DVKVTQSSRYLVKRTGEKVFLECVQDMDHENMFWYRQDPGLGLRLIYFSYDVKMKEKGDIPEGYSVSREKKERFSLILESASTNQTSMYLCANSTASPRTGELFFGEGSRLTVL.